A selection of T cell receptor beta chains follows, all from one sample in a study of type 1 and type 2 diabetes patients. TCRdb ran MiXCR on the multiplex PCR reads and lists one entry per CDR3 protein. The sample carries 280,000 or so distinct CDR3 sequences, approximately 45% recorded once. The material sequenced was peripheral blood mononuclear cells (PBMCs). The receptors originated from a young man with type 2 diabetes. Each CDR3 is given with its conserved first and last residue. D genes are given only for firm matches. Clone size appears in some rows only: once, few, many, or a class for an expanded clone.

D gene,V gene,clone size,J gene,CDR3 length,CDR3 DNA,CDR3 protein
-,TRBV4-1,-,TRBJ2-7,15,TGCGCCAGCAGCCAAGGTGACAAAAGCTCCTACGAGCAGTACTTC,CASSQGDKSSYEQYF
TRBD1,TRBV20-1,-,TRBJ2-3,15,TGCAGTGCTACCGACGAGGGACAGGGCACAGATACGCAGTATTTT,CSATDEGQGTDTQYF
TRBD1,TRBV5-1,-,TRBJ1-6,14,TGCGCCAGCAGCCCGGGACAGGGTGATTCACCCCTCCACTTT,CASSPGQGDSPLHF
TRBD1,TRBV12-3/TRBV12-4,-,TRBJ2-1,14,TGTGCCAGCACCACAGGGGGCGGCTACAATGAGCAGTTCTTC,CASTTGGGYNEQFF
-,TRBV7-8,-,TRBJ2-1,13,TGTGCCAGCAGTCCCAGTGGAGGATATGAGCAGTTCTTC,CASSPSGGYEQFF
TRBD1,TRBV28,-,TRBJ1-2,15,TGTGCCAGCAGTGAGGACGTCAGGGGGGTGGGTGGCTACACCTTC,CASSEDVRGVGGYTF
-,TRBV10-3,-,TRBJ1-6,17,TGTGCCATCAGTGTGGGTGGGCCGGGACGGACCAATTCACCCCTCCACTTT,CAISVGGPGRTNSPLHF
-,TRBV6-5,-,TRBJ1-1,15,TGTGCCAGCAGTTCCCCATCAGGATATAACACTGAAGCTTTCTTT,CASSSPSGYNTEAFF
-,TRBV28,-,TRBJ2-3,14,TGTGCCAGCGCCCAGTTCGGGGTCACAGATACGCAGTATTTT,CASAQFGVTDTQYF
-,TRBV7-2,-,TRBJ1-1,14,TGTGCCAGCAGCTCCCTTTTCATGAACACTGAAGCTTTCTTT,CASSSLFMNTEAFF
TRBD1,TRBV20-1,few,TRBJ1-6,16,TGCAGTGCACACGGAGCCGGGACAGACGTGAATTCACCCCTCCACTTT,CSAHGAGTDVNSPLHF
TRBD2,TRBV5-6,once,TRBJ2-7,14,TGTGCCAGCAAATGGACTAGCGGCTCCTACGAGCAGTACTTC,CASKWTSGSYEQYF
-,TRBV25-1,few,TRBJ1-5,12,TGTGCCAGCAGTGATGGAGGCCAGCCCCAGCATTTT,CASSDGGQPQHF
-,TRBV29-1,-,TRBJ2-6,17,TGCAGCGTCTGCTTGGACGCACGCACCTCTGGGGCCAACGTCCTGACTTTC,CSVCLDARTSGANVLTF